The 14 T cell receptor beta chains presented below share a single source sample, sequenced in a study of radiotherapy plus CTLA-4 blockade in lung cancer. Libraries were prepared by immunoSEQ multiplex PCR; TCRdb keeps only in-frame clonotypes and omits some of them. The table shows some 70,000 clones, with 79% occurring only once. This specimen was peripheral blood, taken from a patient treated with radiotherapy plus ipilimumab. The origin of the receptors is a human donor with non-small cell lung cancer who had a complete response to radiotherapy plus ipilimumab.

The V call is TRBV11-2, the J call TRBJ2-3; 11 nucleotides line up with TRBD2. This CDR3 region has 15 residues. After removal of 6 bases from V and 3 bases from J, the junction contained 5 bases not matched to a gene. Germline CDR1 reads SGHAT; CDR2 reads FQNNGV. CDR3 in DNA: TGTGCCAGCAGTCGTAGCGGGAGGGAGACAGATACGCAGTATTTT. This codes for CASSRSGRETDTQYF.

V gene TRBV2 combines with J gene TRBJ2-5; D might be TRBD1 (5 bases). Germline values: CDR1 SNHLY, CDR2 FYNNEI. The V end was cut by 6 bases, the J end by 2 bases, with 10 bases between. CDR3 length: 13 amino acids. The CDR3 is CASRIDSQETQYF. The DNA of the CDR3 is TGTGCCAGCAGGATCGACAGTCAAGAGACCCAGTACTTC.

The chain uses TRBV30 and TRBJ1-5; D ambiguous. Between the trimmed V and J ends, which lost 1 base and 4 bases, there was a span of 14 bases. This CDR3 comprises 15 residues. The germline V gene encodes CDR1 GTSNPN and CDR2 SVGIG (reference sequence). The CDR3 DNA sequence: TGTGCCTGGAGTGGGGGTAAGGTCAATAATCAGCCCCAGCATTTT. Its translation is CAWSGGKVNNQPQHF.

This chain uses TRBV6-5 with TRBJ1-2, with D uncertain. Trimming shortened V by 0 bases and J by 3 bases, and 5 bases separated the two germline ends. Germline loops: CDR1 MNHEY, CDR2 SVGAGI. This CDR3 has 13 amino acids. This chain's CDR3 is CASSYSGYYGYTF. The DNA for the CDR3 is TGTGCCAGCAGTTACTCAGGGTACTATGGCTACACCTTC.

DNA of the CDR3: TGTGCCAGTAGTATAGATCTAGACAGGGTAGGCGGCTACACCTTC. Translated: CASSIDLDRVGGYTF. The chain is built from TRBV19 and TRBJ1-2; 7 nucleotides align to TRBD1. CDR1 and CDR2 from the germline V gene are LNHDA and SQIVND (reference sequence). The ends lost 0 bases at V and 8 bases at J; junction bases unmatched: 9. The CDR3 loop spans 15 amino acids.

About this clone: At one of its ends the junction is not consistent with the germline gene, which may arise from a read error. This chain joins TRBV7-7 and TRBJ2-2; D is unclear. Germline-derived CDR1 and CDR2 are SSHAT and FNYEAQ (reference sequence). This CDR3 has 16 residues. The CDR3 nucleotides are TGTGCTAGCAGCCTGACCGCACCCATCAACACCGGGGAGCTGTTTTTT. Encoded protein: CASSLTAPINTGELFF.

CDR3 region: CASSPGRGRTDTQYF. CDR3 bases: TGTGCCAGCTCACCGGGCAGGGGTCGTACAGATACGCAGTATTTT. The chain links TRBV18 to TRBJ2-3; possibly TRBD1 for D (6 bases). The CDR3 loop spans 15 amino acids. V shed 3 bases and J shed 3 bases, with 13 bases lying between them. Germline CDR1 KGHSH, CDR2 LQKENI.

The chain links TRBV25-1 to TRBJ2-1; D is perhaps TRBD2 (6 bases). Germline V CDR1 and CDR2: MGHDK, SYGVNS. This CDR3 region has 17 residues. V was cut by 3 bases and J by 5 bases, with 20 bases left in between. The CDR3 coding sequence is TGTGCCAGCAGTGAGGTCGGAGTGGCTAGCGCGGACAATGAGCAGTTCTTC. Protein product: CASSEVGVASADNEQFF.

Regarding this clone: Other DNA sequences in the sample encode the same CDR3. The chain uses TRBV6-1 and TRBJ1-1, with 7 bases identical to TRBD1. This CDR3 region has 13 residues. J gave up 5 bases and V 6 bases, and 6 bases lay outside the gene matches. Germline assignment: CDR1 MNHNS and CDR2 SASEGT. The CDR3, as DNA: TGTGCCAGCAGAACAGGGGTGGGAACTGAAGCTTTCTTT. Translating it yields CASRTGVGTEAFF.

This chain joins TRBV10-3 and TRBJ2-5; a weak D match, TRBD1 (6 bases). The CDR3 runs 15 residues. Trimming took 11 bases from V and 0 from J, leaving 19 bases between them. In germline, CDR1 is ENHRY, CDR2 SYGVKD. The CDR3 region has the DNA TGTGCCGCCCGCCCGGACAGCTCGTACCAAGAGACCCAGTACTTC. Its translation is CAARPDSSYQETQYF.

J is TRBJ2-1 and V is TRBV10-1, with 9 positions matching TRBD2. The CDR3 extends over 17 amino acids. The J segment lost 4 bases and the V segment lost 0 bases, leaving 7 bases of the junction unmatched. Germline-derived CDR1 and CDR2 are WNHNN and SYGVQD (reference sequence). CDR3 nucleotide sequence: TGCGCCAGCAGTGAGTCGAGGAGCGGGGGGTTTTACAATGAGCAGTTCTTC. This codes for CASSESRSGGFYNEQFF.

The rearrangement links TRBV5-1 to TRBJ2-3, with D possibly matching TRBD2 (6 bases). CDR3 length equals 14 residues. V was cut by 7 bases and J by 4 bases, with 16 bases left in between. Germline V lookup: CDR1 SGHRS, CDR2 YFSETQ. CDR3: CASLLRDFSDTQYF. CDR3 nucleotide sequence: TGCGCCAGCCTCCTCCGGGACTTTTCAGATACGCAGTATTTT.

The rearrangement links TRBV6-1 to TRBJ1-6; 7 bases align to TRBD1. V was clipped by 7 bases and J by 7 bases; unmatched bases: 10. Germline CDR1 is MNHNS and CDR2 is SASEGT. The CDR3 has 15 amino acids. The CDR3 region is CASILGGAFNSPLHF. The CDR3 nucleotides read TGTGCCAGCATCCTAGGGGGCGCTTTCAATTCACCCCTCCACTTT.

This chain uses TRBV10-3 with TRBJ2-3; D possibly matches TRBD1 or TRBD2 (6 bases each). The CDR3 runs to 15 residues. The V end lost 10 bases, the J end lost 2 bases, and 19 bases lay between the germline ends. Germline V gene sequence: CDR1 ENHRY, CDR2 SYGVKD. The DNA of the CDR3 is TGTGCCACCAAAGGCCCGGGGGCCATCACAGATACGCAGTATTTT. Translating it yields CATKGPGAITDTQYF.